These 14 T cell receptor beta chains originate from one sample sequenced in a study of CD8+CD57+ T cells in acquired aplastic anemia. Genomic DNA constituted the template upon which TCR beta VDJ and CDR3 profiling was performed. A single record per CDR3 protein comes from TCRdb applying MiXCR to the reads. The top ten hold 80% to 90% of the sample, which has roughly 80,000 distinct CDR3 sequences, about 70% seen once. Sequencing was done on patients that had shown CD8+CD57+ cell expansion by flow cytometry. Sequenced sample: sorted CD4+, CD8+, or CD8+CD57+ T cells (not recorded which) from PBMCs. All receptors come from a human donor with aplastic anemia.

The chain has TRBV24-1 and TRBJ2-1, with D perhaps TRBD1 (5 bases). In germline, CDR1 is KGHDR, CDR2 SFDVKD. Trimming left V 1 base short and J 4 bases short, with 7 bases between. CDR3 length: 14 amino acids. The chain's CDR3 is CATSDFDSYNEQFF. The CDR3 coding sequence is TGTGCCACCAGTGATTTCGACAGTTACAATGAGCAGTTCTTC.

This clonotype showed up just once. This sequence joins TRBV6-2 or TRBV6-3 and TRBJ1-4; 8 positions match TRBD1. Looked up from germline, CDR1 is MNHEY and CDR2 is SVGEGT. Germline trimming cut 0 bases from V and 2 bases from J; bases unmatched to any gene: 17. The CDR3 length is 21 residues. As DNA, the CDR3 is TGTGCCAGCAGTTACTCCGCCGGGACAGGTCTGATGGGGTTCACTAATGAAAAACTGTTTTTT. It codes for CASSYSAGTGLMGFTNEKLFF.

The J gene is TRBJ2-7, the V gene TRBV20-1; D perhaps matches TRBD2 (6 bases). Germline lookup yields CDR1 DFQATT and CDR2 SNEGSKA (reference sequence). The CDR3 extends over 14 amino acids. V was shortened by 2 bases and J by 0 bases, with 11 bases between the two germline ends. The CDR3 here is CSARRRGYSYEQYF. Here the CDR3 DNA reads TGCAGTGCTAGACGACGGGGGTACTCCTACGAGCAGTACTTC.

The chain recombines TRBV10-1 with TRBJ2-1; 8 bases align to TRBD2. With 3 bases clipped from V and 1 base from J, the junction kept 5 bases outside the gene matches. The CDR3 sequence is 16 residues long. Looked up from germline, CDR1 is WNHNN and CDR2 is SYGVQD (reference sequence). CDR3: CASSDGSSGSYNEQFF. The CDR3 bases are TGCGCCAGCAGTGATGGGTCTAGCGGGTCCTACAATGAGCAGTTCTTC.

This clonotype was counted a few times. V is TRBV5-1 and J is TRBJ1-1; D is unresolved. The CDR3 sequence is 15 residues long. CDR1 SGHRS and CDR2 YFSETQ come from the germline V gene. The V gene lost 0 bases and the J gene lost 5 bases, with 14 bases spanning the gap. The CDR3 DNA reads as TGCGCCAGCAGCTTGGCCTTGGGGAAGAGTACTGAAGCTTTCTTT. Its translation is CASSLALGKSTEAFF.

The chain carries TRBV19 and TRBJ2-7; a weak D match, TRBD2 (7 bases). Trimming cost V 3 bases and J 5 bases, with 14 bases left between them. The CDR3 is 14 amino acids. Per the germline V gene, CDR1 is LNHDA and CDR2 is SQIVND (reference sequence). CDR3 sequence (DNA): TGTGCCAGTAGTATGGCGGGGGCTGTCGACGAGCAGTACTTC. It translates to CASSMAGAVDEQYF. The variable domain in full, completed from reference TRBV19 and TRBJ2-7, reads DGGITQSPKYLFRKEGQNVTLSCEQNLNHDAMYWYRQDPGQGLRLIYYSQIVNDFQKGDIAEGYSVSREKKESFPLTVTSAQKNPTAFYLCASSMAGAVDEQYFGPGTRLTVT.

This chain connects TRBV10-1 to TRBJ1-2, with D maybe TRBD1 (5 bases). Germline CDR1 is WNHNN and CDR2 is SYGVQD (reference sequence). V lost 2 bases to trimming and J lost 5 bases, with 12 bases between them. The CDR3 length is 14 residues. Written as DNA, the CDR3 is TGCGCCAGCAGTGAGAAGGACATTCCTTATGGCTACACCTTC. Protein product: CASSEKDIPYGYTF.

The rearrangement links TRBV7-3 to TRBJ1-2; tentatively, D is TRBD1 (5 bases). The CDR3 is made up of 13 amino acids. V was trimmed by 5 bases and J by 8 bases, leaving 15 bases between them. Germline assignment: CDR1 SGHTA and CDR2 FQGTGA. The CDR3 nucleotides read TGTGCCAGCAGCCTCTACCAGGGAGCCGGCTACACCTTC. It codes for CASSLYQGAGYTF.

The CDR3 DNA reads as TGCAGCGTTGATGGTAGCGGGGGGGGTCAAGAGACCCAGTACTTC. Translated: CSVDGSGGGQETQYF. The chain employs TRBV29-1 and TRBJ2-5; 11 nucleotides line up with TRBD2. CDR3 length equals 15 residues. Germline V gives CDR1 SQVTM, CDR2 ANQGSEA. With V trimmed by 3 bases and J by 2 bases, 5 bases remained unmatched.

This CDR3 reads CASSFGARGVAGANVLTF. In DNA, the CDR3 is TGTGCCAGCAGTTTTGGGGCACGTGGGGTGGCTGGGGCCAACGTCCTGACTTTC. V is TRBV12-3 or TRBV12-4 and J is TRBJ2-6; tentative D call: TRBD1 (5 bases). Trimming shortened V by 3 bases and J by 2 bases, and 17 bases separated the two germline ends. The CDR3 runs 18 residues.

With regard to this clonotype: This may be a read error, as it is one base from a much larger clone. The chain joins TRBV3-1 to TRBJ2-7; D is tentatively TRBD1 or TRBD2 (7 bases each). The CDR3 is 13 amino acids. Germline V gives CDR1 LGHDT, CDR2 YNNKEL (reference sequence). V was cut by 8 bases and J by 2 bases, with 13 bases left in between. The CDR3 DNA reads as TGTGCCAGCGGCGGGGGACAGCCCTACGAGCAGTACTTC. Translation gives CASGGGQPYEQYF.

The chain has TRBV10-2 and TRBJ2-3; D is perhaps TRBD2 (6 bases). Germline CDR1 is WSHSY and CDR2 is SAAADI. The CDR3 is 13 residues long. Deletions cut 6 bases from V and 6 bases from J, with 13 bases between. In nucleotides, the CDR3 is TGCGCCAGCAGCCTAACTAGCCGCGATACGCAGTATTTT. Translating gives CASSLTSRDTQYF.

CDR3 region: CASSDGGLGSNQPQHF. DNA for the CDR3: TGCGCCAGCAGTGATGGGGGGCTGGGTAGCAATCAGCCCCAGCATTTT. The rearrangement joins TRBV10-2 to TRBJ1-5; D might be TRBD1 (6 bases). This CDR3 spans 16 amino acids. The V gene lost 3 bases and the J gene lost 0 bases, with 12 bases spanning the gap. Germline lookup yields CDR1 WSHSY and CDR2 SAAADI.

The chain has TRBV7-6 and TRBJ2-7, with D uncertain. Germline CDR1 is SGHVS and CDR2 is FNYEAQ. The CDR3 has 13 residues. Trimming took off 2 bases at V and 2 bases at J, with 7 bases between the two ends. CDR3 region: CASSLSQTYEQYF. The DNA of the CDR3 is TGTGCCAGCAGCTTAAGTCAGACCTACGAGCAGTACTTC.